This T cell receptor (beta chain) is from a study of blood T cell repertoires in COVID-19 (dated by TCRdb to 2020 to 2021). As for the study more broadly: Samples from collaborators originated in the United States, Italy and Spain and spanned both the acute and convalescent phases of COVID-19. The prospective study material was composed of cDNA or gDNA derived from T cells, B-cell-depleted T cells, or PBMCs. The repertoires were released in a freely available public database meant as a resource for research on the immune response to SARS-CoV-2. Sample metadata almost always included a de-identified subject ID, COVID-19 status, age in years and sex. Deeply sampled blood TCRbeta repertoires from subjects exposed to, actively infected with, or recovered from COVID-19 were included in the dataset. Samples came from the ongoing ImmuneRACE study (first 160 participants) plus 1,254 subjects from 6 global collaborators. Where available, HLA class I and class II types were taken from metadata supplied by the sample provider and were not determined by assay-based typing. Paper-wide results and their limitations: The amount of clinical and demographic metadata varied by source and participant and was provided uncurated.

The immunoSEQ Assay, a bias-controlled multiplex PCR, was used to amplify TCRbeta CDR3 regions from genomic DNA. Regarding the original processing steps: Within the assay, amplification of reference gene primers was used to estimate how many nucleated cells each sample contained. Sequence reads were collapsed and filtered to measure the absolute abundance of every unique TCRbeta CDR3 rearrangement. Productive Simpson clonality was computed per sample as the square root of Simpson's diversity index over productive rearrangements. TCRdb took this table from immuneACCESS and kept in-frame rearrangements with V and J called. Such tables lack part of the clones; where checked against another copy, unresolved V genes explain under half of the gap, and the rest is unexplained. The DNA was the basis for D and trimming; V, J and clone size are from that table. This sample lists some 89,000 clones; 82% were detected once. The top ten clones comprise 0.95% to 1.5% of the sample.

Regarding this clone: It lacks a known antigen. No base qualities exist here, and no much larger clone lies one base off it.

Whole blood was collected in K2EDTA tubes by collaborating institutions according to the institutions' own protocols. Collaborator samples were shipped for TCRbeta analysis as frozen whole blood, isolated PBMCs, or DNA extracted from either sample type. Taken from the germline V gene, the CDR1 and CDR2 loops are SGHRS and YFSETQ. The CDR3 holds 14 amino acids from the cysteine to the phenylalanine. The read is trimmed to its CDR3 DNA, 42 bases read in frame from base 1. V gives up 4 bases and J gives up 2 bases, and the segment between their germline ends measures 12 bases. Sequenced: peripheral blood. The V and J genes are TRBV5-1 and TRBJ1-1, and perhaps TRBD1 as D gene, on 6 matching bases. This sequence originates from a woman of 80 years or more with acute or convalescent COVID-19. In nucleotides, the sequence is TGCGCCAGCAGCCGCTCACAGGGTAACACTGAAGCTTTCTTT. Its coded protein is CASSRSQGNTEAFF.